This T cell receptor beta chain was sequenced in a study of OX40 agonist ivuxolimab in advanced cancers. Turning to the overall study: The costimulatory receptor OX40 (CD134) was targeted by ivuxolimab, a fully human IgG2 agonistic monoclonal antibody. Of the 50 to 55 dose-escalation patients, hepatocellular carcinoma was present in around 20, melanoma in approximately 15, renal cell carcinoma in 9 and head and neck cancer in 9. The purpose of peripheral TCRbeta sequencing was to test whether ivuxolimab changed TCR sequence diversity and led to clonal T-cell expansion. Intravenous ivuxolimab was administered to patients every 2 weeks at six dose levels: 0.01, 0.1, 0.3, 1.5, 3 and 10 mg/kg. Partial responses occurred in three dose-escalation patients: two with cutaneous melanoma and one with hepatocellular carcinoma. The dose-escalation cohort was 82.7% male with a mean age of 60 years, ranging from roughly 20 to 80. Patients were allowed to have had prior anti-PD-1, anti-PD-L1 or anti-CTLA-4 therapy, and approximately 40% of the dose-escalation patients had been treated with checkpoint inhibitors. The paper covers the monotherapy dose-escalation part of the phase I ivuxolimab trial, which included N ≈ 57 patients. Findings and caveats that apply to the study as a whole: At doses of 0.1 to 3.0 mg/kg, clonal expansion of both CD4+ and CD8+ blood T cells was observed from baseline to week 6. In partial responders in the 0.1-3.0 mg/kg groups, normalized peripheral clonal expansion was found to be among the lowest, especially among CD8+ T cells. Low levels of normalized T-cell clonal expansion were also seen in some patients who did not respond. On average, CD8+ T cells showed more expanded clones than CD4+ T cells after ivuxolimab. The antigen specificity of the clonally expanded peripheral T cells was not determined.

The trial excluded patients who had a history of autoimmune disease or were on systemic immunosuppression. Peripheral blood for TCR sequencing was drawn from every dose cohort at baseline, at cycle 4 day 1 and at cycle 7 day 1. Samples came from an open-label, multicenter, first-in-human phase I dose-escalation trial of ivuxolimab. Adults with locally advanced or metastatic head and neck squamous cell, hepatocellular, melanoma or renal cell carcinoma were enrolled in the trial. CD4+ and CD8+ T cells were sorted separately from peripheral blood before TCR sequencing. Genomic DNA was isolated from the sorted cells so that the TCRbeta CDR3 region could be sequenced. TCRbeta CDR3 regions were sequenced using the immunoSEQ Assay. TCRdb's version of the immuneACCESS table is confined to in-frame rearrangements and falls short of the full clone set. An unresolved V gene accounts for under half of the shortfall where checked; the remainder is of unknown origin. In all, the sample holds approximately 50,000 clones, and 60% to 80% of those were seen once. The ten largest clonotypes hold about 2.3% of the sample.

A word on this clone: No antigen is known for it. Base qualities were left out, and no much larger clone turns up one base away.

CDR1 is given as SGHRS and CDR2 as YFSETQ, both from the germline V gene. V loses 4 bases, J loses 7 bases, and the germline ends lie 14 bases apart. Taken from cysteine to phenylalanine, the CDR3 has 13 residues. Left in the record is the CDR3 DNA by itself, 39 bases read in frame from the first base. This chain is built from TRBV5-1 and TRBJ1-1, with a tentative D gene TRBD1 over 6 matching bases. The sequenced sample was CD4+ or CD8+ T cells sorted from blood, obtained in a trial of the OX40 agonist ivuxolimab. The sequence was collected from an adult with an advanced solid tumor such as melanoma, head and neck, liver or kidney cancer. The CDR3 region has the sequence CASSHGRGSEAFF. The DNA reads TGCGCCAGCAGCCACGGCAGGGGCAGTGAAGCTTTCTTT.